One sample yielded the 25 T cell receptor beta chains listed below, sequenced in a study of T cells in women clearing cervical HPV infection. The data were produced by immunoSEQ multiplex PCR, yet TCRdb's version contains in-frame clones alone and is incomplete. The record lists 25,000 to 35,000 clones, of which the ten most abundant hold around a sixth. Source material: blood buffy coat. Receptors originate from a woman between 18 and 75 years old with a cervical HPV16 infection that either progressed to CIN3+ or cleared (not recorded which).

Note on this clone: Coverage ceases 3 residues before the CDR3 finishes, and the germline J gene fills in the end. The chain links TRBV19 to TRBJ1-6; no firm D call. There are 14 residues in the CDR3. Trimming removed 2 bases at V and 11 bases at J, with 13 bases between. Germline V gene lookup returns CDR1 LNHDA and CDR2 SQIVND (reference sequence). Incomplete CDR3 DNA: TGTGCCAGTAGTATACCGGGCAGCGGGGCACCC. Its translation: CASSIPGSGAP. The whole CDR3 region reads CASSIPGSGAPLHF.

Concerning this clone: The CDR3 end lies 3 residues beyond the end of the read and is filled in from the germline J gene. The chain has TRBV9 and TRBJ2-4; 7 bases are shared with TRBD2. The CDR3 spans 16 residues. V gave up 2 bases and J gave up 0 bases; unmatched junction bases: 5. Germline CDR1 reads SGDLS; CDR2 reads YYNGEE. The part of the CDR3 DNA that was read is TGTGCCAGCAGCGTCCAAGCGGGACTAGCCAAAAACATT. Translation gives CASSVQAGLAKNI. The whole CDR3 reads CASSVQAGLAKNIQYF.

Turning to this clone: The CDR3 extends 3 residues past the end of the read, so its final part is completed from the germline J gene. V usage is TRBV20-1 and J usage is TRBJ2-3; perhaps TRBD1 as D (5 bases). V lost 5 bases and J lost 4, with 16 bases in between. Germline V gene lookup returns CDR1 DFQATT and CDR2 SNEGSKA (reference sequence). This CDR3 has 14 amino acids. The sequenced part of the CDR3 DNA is TGCAGTGCTGAGGAACAGGTGGGCGCAGATACG. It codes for CSAEEQVGADT. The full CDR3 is CSAEEQVGADTQYF.

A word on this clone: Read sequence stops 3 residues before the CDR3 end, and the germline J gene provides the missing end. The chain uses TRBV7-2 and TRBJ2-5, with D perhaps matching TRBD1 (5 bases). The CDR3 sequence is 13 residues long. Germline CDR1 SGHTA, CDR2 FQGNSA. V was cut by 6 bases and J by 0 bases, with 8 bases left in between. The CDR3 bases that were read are TGTGCCAGCAGGGCAGGGTACCAAGAGACC. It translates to CASRAGYQET. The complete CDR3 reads CASRAGYQETQYF. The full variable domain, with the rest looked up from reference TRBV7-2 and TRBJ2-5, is GAGVSQSPSNKVTEKGKDVELRCDPISGHTALYWYRQSLGQGLEFLIYFQGNSAPDKSGLPSDRFSAERTGGSVSTLTIQRTQQEDSAVYLCASRAGYQETQYFGPGTRLLVL.

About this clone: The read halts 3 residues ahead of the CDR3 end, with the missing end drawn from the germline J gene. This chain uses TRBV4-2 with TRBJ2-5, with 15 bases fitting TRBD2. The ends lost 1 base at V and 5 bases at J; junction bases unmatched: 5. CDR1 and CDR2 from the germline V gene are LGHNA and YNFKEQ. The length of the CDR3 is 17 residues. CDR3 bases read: TGTGCCAGCAGCCAAGTGGGACTAGCGGGGGGAGGGGAGACC. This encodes CASSQVGLAGGGET. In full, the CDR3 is CASSQVGLAGGGETQYF.

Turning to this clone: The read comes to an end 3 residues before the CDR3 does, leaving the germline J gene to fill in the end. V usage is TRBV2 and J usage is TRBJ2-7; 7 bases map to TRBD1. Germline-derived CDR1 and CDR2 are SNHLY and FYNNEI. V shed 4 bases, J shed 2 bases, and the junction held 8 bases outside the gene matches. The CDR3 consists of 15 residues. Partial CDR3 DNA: TGTGCCAGCAGTGGCACTGACAGGGCTGCCTACGAG. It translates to CASSGTDRAAYE. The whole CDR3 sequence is CASSGTDRAAYEQYF.

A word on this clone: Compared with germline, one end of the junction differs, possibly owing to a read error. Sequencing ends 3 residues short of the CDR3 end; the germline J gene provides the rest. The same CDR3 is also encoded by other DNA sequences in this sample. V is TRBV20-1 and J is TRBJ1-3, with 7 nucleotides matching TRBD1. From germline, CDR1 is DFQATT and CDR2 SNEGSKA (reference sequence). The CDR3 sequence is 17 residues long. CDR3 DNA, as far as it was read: TGCAGTGCTAGAGATAACAGGGGTTTCGTTGGGGGAAACACA. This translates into CSARDNRGFVGGNT. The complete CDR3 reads CSARDNRGFVGGNTIYF.

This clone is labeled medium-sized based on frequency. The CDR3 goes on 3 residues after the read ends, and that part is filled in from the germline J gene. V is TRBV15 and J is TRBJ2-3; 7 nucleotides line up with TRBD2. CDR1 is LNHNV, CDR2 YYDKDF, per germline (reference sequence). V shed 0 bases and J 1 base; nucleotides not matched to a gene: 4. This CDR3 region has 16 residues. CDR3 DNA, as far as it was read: TGTGCCACCAGCAGAGATCGGGGGGATCGCACAGATACG. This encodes CATSRDRGDRTDT. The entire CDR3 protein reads CATSRDRGDRTDTQYF.

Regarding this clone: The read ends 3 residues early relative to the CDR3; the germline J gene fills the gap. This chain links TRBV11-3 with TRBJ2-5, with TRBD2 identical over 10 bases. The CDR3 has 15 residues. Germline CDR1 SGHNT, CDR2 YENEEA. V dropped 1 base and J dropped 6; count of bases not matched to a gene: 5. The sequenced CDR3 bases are TGTGCCAGCAGCTTAGTAGCGGGAGGACAACAGACC. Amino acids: CASSLVAGGQQT. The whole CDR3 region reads CASSLVAGGQQTQYF. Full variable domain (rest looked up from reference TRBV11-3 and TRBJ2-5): EAGVVQSPRYKIIEKKQPVAFWCNPISGHNTLYWYLQNLGQGPELLIRYENEEAVDDSQLPKDRFSAERLKGVDSTLKIQPAELGDSAVYLCASSLVAGGQQTQYFGPGTRLLVL.

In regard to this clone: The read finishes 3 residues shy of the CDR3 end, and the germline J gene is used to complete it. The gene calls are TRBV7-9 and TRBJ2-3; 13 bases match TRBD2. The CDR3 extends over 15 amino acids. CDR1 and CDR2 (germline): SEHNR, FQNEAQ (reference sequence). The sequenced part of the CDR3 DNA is TGTGCCAGCAGTGTCGGACTAGCGGGAGACGAGACG. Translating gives CASSVGLAGDET. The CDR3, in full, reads CASSVGLAGDETQYF.

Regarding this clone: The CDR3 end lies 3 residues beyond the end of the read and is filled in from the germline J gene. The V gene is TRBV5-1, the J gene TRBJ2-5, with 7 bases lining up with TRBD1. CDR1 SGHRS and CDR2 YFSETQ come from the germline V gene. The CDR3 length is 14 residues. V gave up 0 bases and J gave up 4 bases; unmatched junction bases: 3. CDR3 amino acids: CASSLGQGRETQYF. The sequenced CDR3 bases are TGCGCCAGCAGCTTGGGACAGGGAAGAGAGACC.

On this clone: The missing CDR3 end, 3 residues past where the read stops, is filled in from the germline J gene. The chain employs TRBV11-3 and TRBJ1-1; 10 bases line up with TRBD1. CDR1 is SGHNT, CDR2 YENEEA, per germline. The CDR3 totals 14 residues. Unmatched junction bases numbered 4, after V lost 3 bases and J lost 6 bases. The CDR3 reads CASSFGTGVAEAFF. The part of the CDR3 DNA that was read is TGTGCCAGCAGCTTTGGGACAGGGGTAGCTGAA.

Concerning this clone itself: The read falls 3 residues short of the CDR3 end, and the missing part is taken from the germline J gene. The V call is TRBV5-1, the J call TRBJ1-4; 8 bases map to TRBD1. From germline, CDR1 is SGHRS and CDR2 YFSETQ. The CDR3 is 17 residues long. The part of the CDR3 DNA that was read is TGCGCCAGCAGCTTAGGACAGGGCAGGGGTGTTGGTTCACCA. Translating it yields CASSLGQGRGVGSP. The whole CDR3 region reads CASSLGQGRGVGSPLFF.

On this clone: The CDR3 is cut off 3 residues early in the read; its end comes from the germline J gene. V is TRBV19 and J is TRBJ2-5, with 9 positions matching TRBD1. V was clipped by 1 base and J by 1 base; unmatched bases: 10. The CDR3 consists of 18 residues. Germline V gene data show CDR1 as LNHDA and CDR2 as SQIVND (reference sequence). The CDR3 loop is CASSIGRGQGPFQETQYF. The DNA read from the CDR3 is TGTGCCAGTAGTATAGGACGGGGACAGGGACCCTTCCAAGAGACC. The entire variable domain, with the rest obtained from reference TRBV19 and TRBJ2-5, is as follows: DGGITQSPKYLFRKEGQNVTLSCEQNLNHDAMYWYRQDPGQGLRLIYYSQIVNDFQKGDIAEGYSVSREKKESFPLTVTSAQKNPTAFYLCASSIGRGQGPFQETQYFGPGTRLLVL.

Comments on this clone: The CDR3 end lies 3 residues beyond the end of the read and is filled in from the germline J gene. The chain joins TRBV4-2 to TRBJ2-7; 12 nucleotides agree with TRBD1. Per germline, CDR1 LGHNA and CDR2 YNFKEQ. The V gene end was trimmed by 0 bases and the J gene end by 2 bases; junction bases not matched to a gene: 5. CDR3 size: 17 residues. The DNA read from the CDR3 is TGTGCCAGCAGCCAAGAGGGGACAGGGGGCTATCCCTACGAG. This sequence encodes CASSQEGTGGYPYE. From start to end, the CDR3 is CASSQEGTGGYPYEQYF.

CDR3 loop: CSVIGTFRSSYEQYF. The sequenced CDR3 bases are TGCAGCGTGATAGGGACTTTCAGGAGCTCCTACGAG. The chain uses TRBV29-1 and TRBJ2-7, with D possibly TRBD2 on 6 matching bases. The CDR3 is cut off 3 residues early in the read; its end comes from the germline J gene. Trimming stripped 6 bases from V and 0 bases from J, with 18 bases between. The CDR3 is 15 residues long. Germline V gene sequence: CDR1 SQVTM, CDR2 ANQGSEA.

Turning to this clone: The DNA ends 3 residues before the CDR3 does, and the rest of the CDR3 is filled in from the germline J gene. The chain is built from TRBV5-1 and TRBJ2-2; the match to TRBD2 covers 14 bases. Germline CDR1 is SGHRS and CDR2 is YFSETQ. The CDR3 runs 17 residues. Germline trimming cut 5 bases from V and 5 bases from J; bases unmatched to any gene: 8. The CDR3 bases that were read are TGCGCCAGCAGACGGACTAGCGGGGGGCTGGTAACCGGGGAG. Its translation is CASRRTSGGLVTGE. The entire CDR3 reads CASRRTSGGLVTGELFF.

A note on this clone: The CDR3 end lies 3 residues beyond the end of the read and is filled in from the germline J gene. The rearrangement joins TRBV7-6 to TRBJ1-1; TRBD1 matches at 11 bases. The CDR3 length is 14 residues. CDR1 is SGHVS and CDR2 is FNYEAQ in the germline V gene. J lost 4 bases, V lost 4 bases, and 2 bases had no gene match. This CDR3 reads CASSWGQGGTEAFF. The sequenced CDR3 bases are TGTGCCAGCAGCTGGGGACAGGGGGGCACTGAA.

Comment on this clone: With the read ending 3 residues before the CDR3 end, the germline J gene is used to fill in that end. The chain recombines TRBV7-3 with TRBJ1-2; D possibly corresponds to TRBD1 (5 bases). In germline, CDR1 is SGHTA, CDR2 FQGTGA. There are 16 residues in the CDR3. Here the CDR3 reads CASSSTGTSKADTYTF. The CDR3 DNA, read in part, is TGTGCCAGCAGCTCTACCGGGACTAGCAAAGCAGATACC. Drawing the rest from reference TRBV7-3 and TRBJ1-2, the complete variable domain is GAGVSQTPSNKVTEKGKYVELRCDPISGHTALYWYRQSLGQGPEFLIYFQGTGAADDSGLPNDRFFAVRPEGSVSTLKIQRTERGDSAVYLCASSSTGTSKADTYTFGSGTRLTVV.

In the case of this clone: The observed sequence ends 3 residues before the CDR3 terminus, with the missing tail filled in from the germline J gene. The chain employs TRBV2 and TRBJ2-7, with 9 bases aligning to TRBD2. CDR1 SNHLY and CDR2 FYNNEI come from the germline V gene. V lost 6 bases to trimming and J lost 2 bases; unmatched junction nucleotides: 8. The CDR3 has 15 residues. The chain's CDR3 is CASSSQRGDPYEQYF. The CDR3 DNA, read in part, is TGTGCCAGCAGCTCTCAGCGGGGGGACCCCTACGAG. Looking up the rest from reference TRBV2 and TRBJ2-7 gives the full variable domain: EPEVTQTPSHQVTQMGQEVILRCVPISNHLYFYWYRQILGQKVEFLVSFYNNEISEKSEIFDDQFSVERPDGSNFTLKIRSTKLEDSAMYFCASSSQRGDPYEQYFGPGTRLTVT.

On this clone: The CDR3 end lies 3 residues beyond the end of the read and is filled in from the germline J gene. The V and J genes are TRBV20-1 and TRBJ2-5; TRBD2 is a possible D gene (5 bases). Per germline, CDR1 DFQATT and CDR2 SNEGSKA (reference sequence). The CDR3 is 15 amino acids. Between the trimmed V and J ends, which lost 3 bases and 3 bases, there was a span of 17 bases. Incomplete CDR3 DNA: TGCAGTGCTAGGGAACTAGGAAAAGTAAAAGAGACC. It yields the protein CSARELGKVKET. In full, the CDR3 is CSARELGKVKETQYF.

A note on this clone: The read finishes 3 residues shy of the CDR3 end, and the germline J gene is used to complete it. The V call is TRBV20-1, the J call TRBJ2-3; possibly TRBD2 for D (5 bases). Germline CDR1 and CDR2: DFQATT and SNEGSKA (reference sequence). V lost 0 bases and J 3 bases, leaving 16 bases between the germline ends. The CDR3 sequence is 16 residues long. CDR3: CSARDQTIRVTDTQYF. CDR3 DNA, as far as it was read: TGCAGTGCTAGAGATCAGACTATTCGAGTTACAGATACG.

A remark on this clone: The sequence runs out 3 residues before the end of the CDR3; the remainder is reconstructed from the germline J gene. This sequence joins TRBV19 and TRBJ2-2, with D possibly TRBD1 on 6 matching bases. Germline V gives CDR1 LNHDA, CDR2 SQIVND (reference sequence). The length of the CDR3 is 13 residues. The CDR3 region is CASRPTGREKLFF. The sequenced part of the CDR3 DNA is TGTGCCAGTAGACCTACAGGGCGCGAAAAG. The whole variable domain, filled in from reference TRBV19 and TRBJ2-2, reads DGGITQSPKYLFRKEGQNVTLSCEQNLNHDAMYWYRQDPGQGLRLIYYSQIVNDFQKGDIAEGYSVSREKKESFPLTVTSAQKNPTAFYLCASRPTGREKLFFGEGSRLTVL.

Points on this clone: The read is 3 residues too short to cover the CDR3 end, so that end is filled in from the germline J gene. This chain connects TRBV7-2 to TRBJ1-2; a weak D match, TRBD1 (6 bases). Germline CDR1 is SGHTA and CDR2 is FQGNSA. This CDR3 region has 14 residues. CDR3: CASSPTGGPYDYTF. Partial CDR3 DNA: TGTGCCAGCAGCCCCACGGGGGGGCCCTACGAC.

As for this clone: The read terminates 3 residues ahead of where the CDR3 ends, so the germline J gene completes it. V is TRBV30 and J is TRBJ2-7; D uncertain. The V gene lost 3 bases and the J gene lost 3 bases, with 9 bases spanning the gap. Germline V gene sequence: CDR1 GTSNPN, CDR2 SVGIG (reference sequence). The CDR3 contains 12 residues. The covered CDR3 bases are TGTGCCTGGAGCGTAACTCTCTACGAG. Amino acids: CAWSVTLYE. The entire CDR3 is CAWSVTLYEQYF.